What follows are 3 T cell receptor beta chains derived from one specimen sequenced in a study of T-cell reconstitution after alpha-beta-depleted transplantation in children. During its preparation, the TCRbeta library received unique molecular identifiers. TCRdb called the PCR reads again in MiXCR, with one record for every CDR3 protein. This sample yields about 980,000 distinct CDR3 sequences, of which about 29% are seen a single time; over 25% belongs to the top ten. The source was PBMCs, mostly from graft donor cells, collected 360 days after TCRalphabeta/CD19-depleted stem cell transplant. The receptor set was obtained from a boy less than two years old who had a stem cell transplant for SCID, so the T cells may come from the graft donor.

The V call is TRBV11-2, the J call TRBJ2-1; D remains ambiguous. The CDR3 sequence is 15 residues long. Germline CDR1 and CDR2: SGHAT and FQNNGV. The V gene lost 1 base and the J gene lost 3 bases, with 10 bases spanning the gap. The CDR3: CASSLVRFDYNEQFF. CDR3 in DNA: TGTGCCAGCAGCTTAGTCAGGTTTGACTACAATGAGCAGTTCTTC.

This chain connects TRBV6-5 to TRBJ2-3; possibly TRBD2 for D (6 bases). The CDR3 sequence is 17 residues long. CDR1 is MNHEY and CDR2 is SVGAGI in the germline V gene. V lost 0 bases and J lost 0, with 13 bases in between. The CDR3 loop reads CASSYSAGRQSTDTQYF. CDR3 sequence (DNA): TGTGCCAGCAGTTACTCGGCGGGACGCCAAAGCACAGATACGCAGTATTTT.

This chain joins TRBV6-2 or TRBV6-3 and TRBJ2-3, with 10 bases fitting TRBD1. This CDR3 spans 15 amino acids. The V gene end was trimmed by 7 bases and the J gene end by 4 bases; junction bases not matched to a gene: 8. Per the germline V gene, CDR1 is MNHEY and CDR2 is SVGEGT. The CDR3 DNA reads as TGTGCCAGCACCCCGGGACAGGGGAGGTCAGATACGCAGTATTTT. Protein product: CASTPGQGRSDTQYF.